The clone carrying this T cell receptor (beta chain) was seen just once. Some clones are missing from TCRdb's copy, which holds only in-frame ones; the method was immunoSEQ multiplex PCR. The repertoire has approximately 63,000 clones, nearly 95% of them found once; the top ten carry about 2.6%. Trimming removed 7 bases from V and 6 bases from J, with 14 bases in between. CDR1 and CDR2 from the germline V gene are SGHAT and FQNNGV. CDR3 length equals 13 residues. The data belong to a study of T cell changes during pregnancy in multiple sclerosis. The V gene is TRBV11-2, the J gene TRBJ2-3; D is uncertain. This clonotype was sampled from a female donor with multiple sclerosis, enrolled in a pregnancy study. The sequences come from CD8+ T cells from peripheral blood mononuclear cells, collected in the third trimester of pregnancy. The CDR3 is CASTLLPGDTQYF. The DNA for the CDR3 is TGTGCCAGCACTCTCCTCCCCGGGGATACGCAGTATTTT.